This TCR beta chain was documented in a study of beta chain features in type 1 diabetes. Purity (above 95%) was reached by all sorted populations. Many counts were recorded for this clone. CDR3 length: 16 residues. Germline V gene data show CDR1 as LGHNA and CDR2 as YNFKEQ. The V and J ends lost 4 bases and 0 bases, in that order; junction bases with no gene match: 8. Expressed TCRB transcripts were sequenced, since all the RNA that had been isolated was reverse transcribed. Naive, central memory and regulatory T cell samples yielded around 3.5 million reads on average. The method was immunoSEQ multiplex PCR; TCRdb's version includes in-frame clones alone and lacks a portion of them. The data hold more than 110,000 clones, with around 7% observed a single time.

V and J are TRBV4-2 and TRBJ2-7; 8 positions agree with TRBD2. This receptor was identified in a woman aged 25 to 39 in good health. Sequencing was carried out using central memory CD4+ T cells from blood. The CDR3 DNA sequence: TGTGCCAGCAGCCGCACATTAGCGGGAACCTCCTACGAGCAGTACTTC. Its protein is CASSRTLAGTSYEQYF.